The present T cell receptor (beta chain) was sequenced within a study of CD8 T cells in Susac syndrome. Findings of the study overall: Clonal CD8+ expansion in Susac was highest in TEMRA cells and active patients.

This clonotype was counted a single time. Its antigen is currently unknown. Reverse transcription of roughly 0.5 to 1 ug RNA was performed with random hexamers. Multiplex immunoSEQ PCR targeted 54 Vbeta and 13 Jbeta TCR beta segments. TCRdb reprocessed the immunoSEQ multiplex PCR reads with MiXCR, giving one entry per CDR3 protein. The sample contains fewer than 90,000 distinct CDR3 sequences, around 94% of which appear only once. This CDR3 spans 11 amino acids. Germline lookup yields CDR1 LGHNT and CDR2 FRNRAP. Trimming pared 5 bases from V and 4 bases from J, leaving 3 bases between. TCR beta sequences were obtained from blood CD8+ and CD4+ T cells.

The material sequenced was CD8+ T cells from PBMCs. The chain uses TRBV12-5 and TRBJ2-1, with D hard to call. This receptor was taken from a human donor with Susac syndrome. The CDR3 DNA is TGTGCTAGTGGTCCTTACAATGAGCAGTTCTTC. Translated, it gives CASGPYNEQFF.